Below are 8 T cell receptor beta chains sequenced from a single sample in a study of neoadjuvant anti-PD-1 for oral cavity cancer. This sample's time point: after neoadjuvant nivolumab, at surgical resection. Method: immunoSEQ multiplex PCR; TCRdb's copy keeps in-frame clones and lacks some. Of around 70,000 clones in the sample, approximately 85% were seen once. The sequencing used PBMCs, collected after nivolumab (anti-PD-1) treatment. The receptors were sampled from a person between 35 and 79 years old with oral cavity squamous cell carcinoma.

A few counts support this clone. V gene TRBV19 combines with J gene TRBJ1-2; D may be TRBD1 (5 bases). The V and J ends lost 8 bases and 7 bases respectively, with 17 bases between them. From germline, CDR1 is LNHDA and CDR2 SQIVND (reference sequence). The CDR3 runs 13 residues. The CDR3 DNA sequence: TGTGCCAGTTGGGTGGAGGGACTATCTGGCTACACCTTC. It encodes CASWVEGLSGYTF.

The rearrangement joins TRBV5-1 to TRBJ2-1; D gene ambiguous. CDR1 is SGHRS and CDR2 is YFSETQ in the germline V gene. The germline V and J ends were trimmed by 5 bases and 3 bases, with 6 bases remaining between them. The CDR3 runs 12 residues. CDR3 in amino acids: CASRDVYNEQFF. The CDR3 region has the DNA TGCGCCAGCAGAGACGTCTACAATGAGCAGTTCTTC.

The chain recombines TRBV28 with TRBJ2-3; weak D call: TRBD2 (7 bases). The V end was cut by 3 bases, the J end by 4 bases, with 14 bases between. This CDR3 is 15 amino acids long. Germline lookup yields CDR1 MDHEN and CDR2 SYDVKM. CDR3 sequence: CASSFGRGGPDTQYF. The CDR3 nucleotides are TGTGCCAGCAGTTTTGGTAGGGGGGGGCCAGATACGCAGTATTTT.

This CDR3 reads CAISLGLAGQRSNEQFF. DNA for the CDR3: TGTGCCATCAGTCTCGGACTAGCGGGGCAACGATCCAATGAGCAGTTCTTC. The chain links TRBV10-3 to TRBJ2-1; 12 bases line up with TRBD2. The CDR3 length is 17 residues. Germline V gene sequence: CDR1 ENHRY, CDR2 SYGVKD. Losses at the gene ends were 5 bases for V and 6 bases for J; bases not matched to a gene: 11.

CDR3 DNA: TGTGCCAGCAGCCCTACGGGGACTAGCGGGGTGGGGGAGACCCAGTACTTC. The encoded protein is CASSPTGTSGVGETQYF. J is TRBJ2-5 and V is TRBV7-2, with 13 bases lining up with TRBD2. V lost 5 bases to trimming and J lost 5 bases; unmatched junction nucleotides: 11. Germline CDR1 and CDR2: SGHTA and FQGNSA. The CDR3 length is 17 residues. The variable domain in full, with the rest retrieved from reference TRBV7-2 and TRBJ2-5, is GAGVSQSPSNKVTEKGKDVELRCDPISGHTALYWYRQSLGQGLEFLIYFQGNSAPDKSGLPSDRFSAERTGGSVSTLTIQRTQQEDSAVYLCASSPTGTSGVGETQYFGPGTRLLVL.

The chain's CDR3 is CASGDGARKETQYF. In nucleotides, the CDR3 is TGTGCCAGTGGGGACGGAGCGCGCAAAGAGACCCAGTACTTC. The chain is built from TRBV28 and TRBJ2-5; perhaps D is TRBD1 or TRBD2 (5 bases each). The CDR3 is 14 amino acids. The germline gives CDR1 MDHEN, CDR2 SYDVKM. V shed 9 bases and J shed 3 bases, with 17 bases lying between them.

The chain recombines TRBV5-6 with TRBJ1-1; TRBD1 aligns across 11 bases. The CDR3 covers 15 residues. The V gene end was trimmed by 4 bases and the J gene end by 5 bases; junction bases not matched to a gene: 7. Germline-derived CDR1 and CDR2 are SGHDT and YYEEEE. The CDR3 DNA reads TGTGCCAGCAGCGAACCCGGGACAGGGGGAACTGAAGCTTTCTTT. This encodes CASSEPGTGGTEAFF. Variable domain in full (rest from reference TRBV5-6 and TRBJ1-1): DAGVTQSPTHLIKTRGQQVTLRCSPKSGHDTVSWYQQALGQGPQFIFQYYEEEERQRGNFPDRFSGHQFPNYSSELNVNALLLGDSALYLCASSEPGTGGTEAFFGQGTRLTVV.

This rearrangement joins TRBV9 to TRBJ2-3, with 9 bases identical to TRBD2. This CDR3 is 15 amino acids long. Trimming removed 4 bases from V and 2 bases from J; junction bases left unmatched: 5. The germline V gene has CDR1 SGDLS and CDR2 YYNGEE. The CDR3 DNA reads TGTGCCAGCAGCCCTCGACTAGCGGTCACAGATACGCAGTATTTT. Its protein product is CASSPRLAVTDTQYF.